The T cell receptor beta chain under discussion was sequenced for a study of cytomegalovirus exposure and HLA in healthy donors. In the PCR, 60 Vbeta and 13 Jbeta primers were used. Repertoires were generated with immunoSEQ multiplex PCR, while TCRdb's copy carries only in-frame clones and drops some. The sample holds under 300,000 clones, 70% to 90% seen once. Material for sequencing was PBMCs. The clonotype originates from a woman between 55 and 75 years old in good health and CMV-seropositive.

In DNA, the CDR3 is TGTGCCAGCAGTTTCCGACAGGGTATACAAGAGACCCAGTACTTC. It encodes CASSFRQGIQETQYF. This sequence joins TRBV28 and TRBJ2-5, with TRBD1 matching 7 bases. Trimming removed 3 bases from V and 2 bases from J; junction bases left unmatched: 6. Germline V CDR1 and CDR2: MDHEN, SYDVKM. The CDR3 length is 15 residues.